Listed below are T cell receptor beta chains from one sample, sequenced in a study of cytomegalovirus exposure and HLA in healthy donors. Sequencing used immunoSEQ multiplex PCR; TCRdb keeps in-frame clones, though not all of them. The sample consists of 100,000 to 150,000 clones, over 65% of them appearing once. Source material: PBMCs. Receptors were obtained from a man aged 45-65 years in good health and CMV-seronegative. Both conserved end residues are part of each CDR3. Fields, in order: clone size, D gene, J gene, V gene, CDR3 protein, CDR3 DNA. A D gene is named only where the DNA matches it firmly. A row's size may be missing; if present it is once, few, many or a size class.

few TRBD1 TRBJ1-5 TRBV5-6 CASSLTGGVWHF TGTGCCAGCAGCCTGACAGGGGGCGTTTGGCATTTT
. . TRBJ1-6 TRBV6-6 CASSYIRGSGNSPLHF TGTGCCAGCAGTTACATTCGGGGATCCGGTAATTCACCCCTCCACTTT
few TRBD1 TRBJ2-1 TRBV25-1 CASSSAKGGGNEQFF TGTGCCAGCAGTTCGGCCAAAGGGGGCGGCAATGAGCAGTTCTTC
. . TRBJ1-2 TRBV6-1 CASSEVRRAPGYGYTF TGTGCCAGCAGTGAAGTGCGGAGGGCACCTGGCTATGGCTACACCTTC
once . TRBJ2-1 TRBV15 CATNSPIRYNEQFF TGTGCCACTAACTCCCCCATCAGGTACAATGAGCAGTTCTTC
. . TRBJ2-3 TRBV5-1 CASSLVGSSSTDTQYF TGCGCCAGCAGCTTGGTGGGCAGCTCTAGCACAGATACGCAGTATTTT
few . TRBJ1-2 TRBV10-2 CASSDAALGYGYTF TGCGCCAGCAGTGATGCGGCACTTGGGTATGGCTACACCTTC
. . TRBJ1-2 TRBV29-1 CSVQGFQDGYTF TGCAGCGTCCAGGGTTTTCAAGATGGCTACACCTTC
. TRBD2 TRBJ2-2 TRBV5-4 CASSFGGGSGELFF TGTGCCAGCAGCTTCGGGGGGGGGAGCGGGGAGCTGTTTTTT
. TRBD2 TRBJ2-5 TRBV30 CAWKASGETQYF TGTGCCTGGAAAGCTAGCGGAGAGACCCAGTACTTC
. TRBD1 TRBJ2-1 TRBV19 CASTGGQGARNEQFF TGTGCCAGTACTGGCGGGCAGGGGGCGCGGAATGAGCAGTTCTTC
. . TRBJ1-2 TRBV5-5 CASSGGQRATYTF TGTGCCAGCAGCGGAGGACAGAGAGCGACCTACACCTTC
. . TRBJ2-3 TRBV5-1 CASSLGEDTQYF TGCGCCAGCAGCTTGGGAGAGGATACGCAGTATTTT
few . TRBJ1-4 TRBV6-1 CASTRGSTNEKLFF TGTGCCAGCACTCGCGGGAGCACTAATGAAAAACTGTTTTTT
. . TRBJ1-1 TRBV11-2 CASSATVGQNTEAFF TGTGCCAGCAGCGCCACGGTGGGGCAGAACACTGAAGCTTTCTTT
. . TRBJ2-1 TRBV10-2 CASTPRGEQFF TGCGCCAGCACCCCTCGAGGTGAGCAGTTCTTC
. TRBD1 TRBJ1-5 TRBV6-1 CASSEGQTRNQPQHF TGTGCCAGCAGTGAGGGACAGACCCGCAATCAGCCCCAGCATTTT
. . TRBJ1-4 TRBV5-4 CASSQDILLEKLFF TGTGCCAGCAGCCAAGATATACTCTTGGAAAAACTGTTTTTT
. . TRBJ1-1 TRBV18 CASSPLQTEGTEAFF TGTGCCAGCTCACCCCTTCAAACCGAGGGCACTGAAGCTTTCTTT
. TRBD2 TRBJ2-5 TRBV10-1 CASSESRMGGQETQYF TGCGCCAGCAGTGAGTCGCGAATGGGGGGGCAAGAGACCCAGTACTTC
. . TRBJ1-4 TRBV6-5 CASKNPGQLEKLFF TGTGCCAGCAAGAATCCGGGACAACTTGAAAAACTGTTTTTT
. TRBD2 TRBJ2-2 TRBV5-1 CASSPLAGGVSGELFF TGCGCCAGCAGCCCCCTTGCGGGGGGTGTCTCCGGGGAGCTGTTTTTT
. TRBD2 TRBJ2-5 TRBV9 CASSVHSGGAGETQYF TGTGCCAGCAGCGTTCATAGCGGGGGGGCCGGAGAGACCCAGTACTTC
. . TRBJ1-1 TRBV5-1 CASSLGGENTEAFF TGCGCCAGCAGCTTGGGGGGGGAGAACACTGAAGCTTTCTTT